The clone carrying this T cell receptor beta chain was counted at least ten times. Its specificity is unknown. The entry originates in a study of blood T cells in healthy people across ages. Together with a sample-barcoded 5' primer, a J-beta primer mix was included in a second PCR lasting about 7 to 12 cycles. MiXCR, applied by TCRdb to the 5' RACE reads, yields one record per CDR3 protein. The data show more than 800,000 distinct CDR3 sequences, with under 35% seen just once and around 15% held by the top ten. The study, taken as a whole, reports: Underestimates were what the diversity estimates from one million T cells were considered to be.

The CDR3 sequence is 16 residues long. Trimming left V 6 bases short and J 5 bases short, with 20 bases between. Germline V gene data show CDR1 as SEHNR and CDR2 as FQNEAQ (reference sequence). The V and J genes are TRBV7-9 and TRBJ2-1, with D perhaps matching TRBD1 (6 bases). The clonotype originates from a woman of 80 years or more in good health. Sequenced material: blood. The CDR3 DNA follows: TGTGCCAGCAGATACCGGACAGCAAACCATAACAATGAGCAGTTCTTC. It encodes CASRYRTANHNNEQFF.